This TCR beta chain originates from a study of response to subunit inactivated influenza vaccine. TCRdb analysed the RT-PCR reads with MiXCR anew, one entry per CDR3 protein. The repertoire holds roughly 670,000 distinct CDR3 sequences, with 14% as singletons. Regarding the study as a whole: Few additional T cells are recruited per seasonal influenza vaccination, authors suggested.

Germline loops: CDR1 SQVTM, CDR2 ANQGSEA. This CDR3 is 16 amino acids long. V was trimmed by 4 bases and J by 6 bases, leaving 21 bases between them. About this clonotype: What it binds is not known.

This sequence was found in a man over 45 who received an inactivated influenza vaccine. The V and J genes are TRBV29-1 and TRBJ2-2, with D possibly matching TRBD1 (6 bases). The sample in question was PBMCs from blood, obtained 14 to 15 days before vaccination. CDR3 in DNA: TGCAGCGTTGCCGGGACATCACGGACGGCGGCCGGGGAGCTGTTTTTT. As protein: CSVAGTSRTAAGELFF.